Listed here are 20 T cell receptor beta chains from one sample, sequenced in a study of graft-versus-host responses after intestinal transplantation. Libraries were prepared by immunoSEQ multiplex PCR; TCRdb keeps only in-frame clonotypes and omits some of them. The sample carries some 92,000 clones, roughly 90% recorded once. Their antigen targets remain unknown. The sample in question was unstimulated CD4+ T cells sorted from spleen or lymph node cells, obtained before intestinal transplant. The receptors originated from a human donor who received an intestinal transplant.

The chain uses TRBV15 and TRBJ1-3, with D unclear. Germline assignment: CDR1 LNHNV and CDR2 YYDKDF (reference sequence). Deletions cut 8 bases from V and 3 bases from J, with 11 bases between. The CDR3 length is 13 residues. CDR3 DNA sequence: TGTGCCACCGAGTGGCCGAGTGGAAACACCATATATTTT. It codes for CATEWPSGNTIYF.

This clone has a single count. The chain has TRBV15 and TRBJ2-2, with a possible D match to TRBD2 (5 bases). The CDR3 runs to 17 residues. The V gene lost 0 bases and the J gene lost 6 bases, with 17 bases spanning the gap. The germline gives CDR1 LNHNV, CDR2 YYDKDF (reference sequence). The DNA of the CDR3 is TGTGCCACCAGCAGAGATCGGCTAGGAAGGAGGTCCGGGGAGCTGTTTTTT. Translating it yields CATSRDRLGRRSGELFF.

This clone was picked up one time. CDR3 amino acids: CASSLGLLAAYEQYF. The CDR3 nucleotides are TGTGCCAGCAGCTTGGGACTACTAGCCGCCTACGAGCAGTACTTC. This sequence joins TRBV5-6 and TRBJ2-7; maybe TRBD2 (6 bases). V lost 0 bases, J lost 2 bases, and 12 bases lay in between. This CDR3 comprises 15 residues. The germline gives CDR1 SGHDT, CDR2 YYEEEE.

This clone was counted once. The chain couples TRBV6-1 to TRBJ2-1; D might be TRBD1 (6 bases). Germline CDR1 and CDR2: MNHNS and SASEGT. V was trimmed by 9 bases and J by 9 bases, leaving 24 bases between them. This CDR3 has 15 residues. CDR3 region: CARIQPEQGRGEQFF. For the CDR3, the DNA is TGTGCCAGGATACAGCCCGAACAGGGACGAGGTGAGCAGTTCTTC.

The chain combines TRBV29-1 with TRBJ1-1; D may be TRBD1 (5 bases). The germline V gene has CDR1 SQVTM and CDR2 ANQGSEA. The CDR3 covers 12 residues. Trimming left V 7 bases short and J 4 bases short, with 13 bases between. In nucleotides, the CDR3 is TGCAGCGCTTCAGGGATTGCCACTGAAGCTTTCTTT. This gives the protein CSASGIATEAFF.

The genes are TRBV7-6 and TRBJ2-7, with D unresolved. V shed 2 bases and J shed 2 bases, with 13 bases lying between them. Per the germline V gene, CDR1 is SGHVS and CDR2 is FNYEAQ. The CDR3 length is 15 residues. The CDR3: CASSLRAALTYEQYF. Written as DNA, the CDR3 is TGTGCCAGCAGCTTACGGGCCGCTCTTACCTACGAGCAGTACTTC.

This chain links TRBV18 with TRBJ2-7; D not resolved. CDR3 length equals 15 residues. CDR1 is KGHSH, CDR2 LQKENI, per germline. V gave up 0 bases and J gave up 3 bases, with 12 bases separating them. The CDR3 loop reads CASSPPSRAFYEQYF. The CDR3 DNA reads TGTGCCAGCTCACCACCGTCCCGGGCGTTCTACGAGCAGTACTTC.

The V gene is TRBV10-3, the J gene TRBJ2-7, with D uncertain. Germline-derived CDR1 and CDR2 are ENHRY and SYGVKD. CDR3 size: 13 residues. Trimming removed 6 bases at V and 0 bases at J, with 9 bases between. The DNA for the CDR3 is TGTGCCATCAGCCAAGCCATCTCCTACGAGCAGTACTTC. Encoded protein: CAISQAISYEQYF.

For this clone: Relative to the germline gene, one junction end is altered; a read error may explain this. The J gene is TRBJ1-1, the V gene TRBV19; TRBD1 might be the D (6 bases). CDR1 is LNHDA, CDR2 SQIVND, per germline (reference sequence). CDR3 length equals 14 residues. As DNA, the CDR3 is TGTGCCAGTAGAATAGGACAGAGGAACACTGAAGCTTTCTTT. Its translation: CASRIGQRNTEAFF.

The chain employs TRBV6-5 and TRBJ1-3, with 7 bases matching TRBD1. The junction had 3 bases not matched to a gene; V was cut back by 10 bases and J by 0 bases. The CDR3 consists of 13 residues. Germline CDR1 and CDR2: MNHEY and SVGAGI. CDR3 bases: TGTGCCACCAGGGACAGCTCTGGAAACACCATATATTTT. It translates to CATRDSSGNTIYF.

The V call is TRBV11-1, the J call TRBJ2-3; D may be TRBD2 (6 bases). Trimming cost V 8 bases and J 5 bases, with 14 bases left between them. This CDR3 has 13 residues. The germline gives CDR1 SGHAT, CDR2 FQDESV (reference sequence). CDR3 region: CASGTGLIDTQYF. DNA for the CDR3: TGTGCCAGCGGGACGGGACTCATAGATACGCAGTATTTT.

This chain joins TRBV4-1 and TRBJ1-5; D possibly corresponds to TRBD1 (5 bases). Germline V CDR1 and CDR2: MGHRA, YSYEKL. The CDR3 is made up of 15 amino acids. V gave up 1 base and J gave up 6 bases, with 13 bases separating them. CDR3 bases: TGCGCCAGCAGCCAAGTGGGGGGTGTCGTTCAGCCCCAGCATTTT. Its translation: CASSQVGGVVQPQHF.

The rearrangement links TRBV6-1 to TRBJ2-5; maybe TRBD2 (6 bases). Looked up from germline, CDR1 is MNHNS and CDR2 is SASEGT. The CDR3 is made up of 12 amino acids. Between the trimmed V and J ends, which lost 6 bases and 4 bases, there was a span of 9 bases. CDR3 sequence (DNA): TGTGCCAGCAGGACGGGACTAGAGACCCAGTACTTC. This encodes CASRTGLETQYF.

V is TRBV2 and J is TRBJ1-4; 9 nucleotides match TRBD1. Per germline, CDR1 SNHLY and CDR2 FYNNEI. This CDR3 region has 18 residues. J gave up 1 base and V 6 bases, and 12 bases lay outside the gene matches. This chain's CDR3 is CASRGSFTGGRTNEKLFF. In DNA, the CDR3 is TGTGCCAGCAGGGGAAGCTTTACAGGGGGCAGAACTAATGAAAAACTGTTTTTT.

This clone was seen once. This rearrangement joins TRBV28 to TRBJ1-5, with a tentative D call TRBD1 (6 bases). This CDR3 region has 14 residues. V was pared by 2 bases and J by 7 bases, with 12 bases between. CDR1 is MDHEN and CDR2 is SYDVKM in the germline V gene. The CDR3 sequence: CASSLEAGVQPQHF. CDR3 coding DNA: TGTGCCAGCAGTTTAGAGGCAGGGGTACAGCCCCAGCATTTT.

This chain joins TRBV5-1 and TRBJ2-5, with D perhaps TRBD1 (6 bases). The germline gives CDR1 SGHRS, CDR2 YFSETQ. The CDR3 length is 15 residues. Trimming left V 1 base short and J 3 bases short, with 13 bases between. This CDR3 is CASSLYYRDKETQYF. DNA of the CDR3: TGCGCCAGCAGCTTGTATTACAGGGACAAAGAGACCCAGTACTTC. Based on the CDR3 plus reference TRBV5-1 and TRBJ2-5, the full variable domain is KAGVTQTPRYLIKTRGQQVTLSCSPISGHRSVSWYQQTPGQGLQFLFEYFSETQRNKGNFPGRFSGRQFSNSRSEMNVSTLELGDSALYLCASSLYYRDKETQYFGPGTRLLVL.

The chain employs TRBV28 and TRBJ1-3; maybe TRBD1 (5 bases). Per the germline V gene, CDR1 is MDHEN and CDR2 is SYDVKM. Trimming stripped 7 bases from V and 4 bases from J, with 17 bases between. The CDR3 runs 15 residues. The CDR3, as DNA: TGTGCCAGCACTAAGGTGGGGGGAAGGGGAAACACCATATATTTT. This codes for CASTKVGGRGNTIYF.

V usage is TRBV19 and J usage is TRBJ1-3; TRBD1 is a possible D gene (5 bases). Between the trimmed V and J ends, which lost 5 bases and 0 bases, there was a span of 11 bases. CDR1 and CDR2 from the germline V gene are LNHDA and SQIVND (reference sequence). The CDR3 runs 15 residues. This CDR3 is CASSQYRSSGNTIYF. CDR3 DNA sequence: TGTGCCAGTAGTCAATACAGGAGCTCTGGAAACACCATATATTTT.

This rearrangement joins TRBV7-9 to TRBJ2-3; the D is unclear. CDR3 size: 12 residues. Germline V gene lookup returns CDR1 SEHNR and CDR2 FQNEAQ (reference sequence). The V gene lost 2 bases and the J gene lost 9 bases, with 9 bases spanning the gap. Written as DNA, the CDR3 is TGTGCCAGCAGCTTACCCCAGAGGACGCAGTATTTT. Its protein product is CASSLPQRTQYF. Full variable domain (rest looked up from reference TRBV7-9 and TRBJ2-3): DTGVSQNPRHKITKRGQNVTFRCDPISEHNRLYWYRQTLGQGPEFLTYFQNEAQLEKSRLLSDRFSAERPKGSFSTLEIQRTEQGDSAMYLCASSLPQRTQYFGPGTRLTVL.

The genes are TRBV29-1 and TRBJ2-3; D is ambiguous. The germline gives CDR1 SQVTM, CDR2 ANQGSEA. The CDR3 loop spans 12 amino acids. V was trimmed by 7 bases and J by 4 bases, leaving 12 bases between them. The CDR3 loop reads CSANRGSDTQYF. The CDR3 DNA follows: TGCAGCGCCAATAGAGGTTCAGATACGCAGTATTTT.